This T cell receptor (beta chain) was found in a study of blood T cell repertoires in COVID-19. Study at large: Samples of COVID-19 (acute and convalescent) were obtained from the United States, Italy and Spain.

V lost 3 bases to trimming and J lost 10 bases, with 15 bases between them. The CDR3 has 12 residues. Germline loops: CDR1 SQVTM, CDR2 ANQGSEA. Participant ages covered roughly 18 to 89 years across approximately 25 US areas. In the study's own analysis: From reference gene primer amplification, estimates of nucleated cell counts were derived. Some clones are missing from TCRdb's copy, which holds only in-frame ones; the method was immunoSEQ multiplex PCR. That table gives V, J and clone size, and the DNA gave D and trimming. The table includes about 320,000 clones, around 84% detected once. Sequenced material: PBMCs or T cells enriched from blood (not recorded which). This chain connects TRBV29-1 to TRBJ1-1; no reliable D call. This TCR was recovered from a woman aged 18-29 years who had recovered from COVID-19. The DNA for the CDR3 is TGCAGCGTTGATGTTTCGGGAGTCGGAGCTTTCTTT. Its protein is CSVDVSGVGAFF. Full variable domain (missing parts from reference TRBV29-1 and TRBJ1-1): SAVISQKPSRDICQRGTSLTIQCQVDSQVTMMFWYRQQPGQSLTLIATANQGSEATYESGFVIDKFPISRPNLTFSTLTVSNMSPEDSSIYLCSVDVSGVGAFFGQGTRLTVV.